A selection of T cell receptor beta chains follows, all from one sample in a study of shared T cell receptors in the human thymus. Only in-frame clones appear in the TCRdb table, and some are missing; sequencing was by immunoSEQ multiplex PCR. The sample carries about 610,000 clones, approximately 88% recorded once. This same sample was also taken into another study, of human thymus T cells.

The sequenced sample consisted of thymocytes. The source is a boy younger than two with a congenital heart defect. Each CDR3 is given with its conserved first and last residue. D genes are given only for firm matches. A row's size may be missing; if present it is once, few, many or a size class.

cdr3_aa: CASSRKRLEFTDTQYF
cdr3_nt: TGTGCCAGCAGCCGCAAGCGACTAGAATTCACAGATACGCAGTATTTT
d_call: -
v_call: TRBV7-9
j_call: TRBJ2-3
clone_size: -

cdr3_aa: CASSLAGANSYEQYF
cdr3_nt: TGTGCCAGCAGCTTGGCAGGGGCTAACTCCTACGAGCAGTACTTC
d_call: -
v_call: TRBV5-6
j_call: TRBJ2-7
clone_size: once

cdr3_aa: CASSLRSSVKVLGTDTQYF
cdr3_nt: TGTGCCAGCAGCTTGCGGTCTAGCGTTAAAGTCCTGGGCACAGATACGCAGTATTTT
d_call: -
v_call: TRBV5-4
j_call: TRBJ2-3
clone_size: -

cdr3_aa: CASSQDYWETQYF
cdr3_nt: TGCGCCAGCAGCCAAGACTATTGGGAGACCCAGTACTTC
d_call: -
v_call: TRBV4-3
j_call: TRBJ2-5
clone_size: -

cdr3_aa: CASSLDLGEDCQSYEQYF
cdr3_nt: TGTGCCAGCAGCTTAGATCTGGGTGAAGACTGTCAATCCTACGAGCAGTACTTC
d_call: -
v_call: TRBV11-3
j_call: TRBJ2-7
clone_size: -

cdr3_aa: CAWSRDRTYGYTF
cdr3_nt: TGTGCCTGGAGTCGGGACAGGACCTATGGCTACACCTTC
d_call: TRBD1
v_call: TRBV30
j_call: TRBJ1-2
clone_size: once

cdr3_aa: CASIGLGAQYF
cdr3_nt: TGTGCCAGCATCGGACTAGGTGCGCAGTATTTT
d_call: TRBD2
v_call: TRBV7-9
j_call: TRBJ2-3
clone_size: -

cdr3_aa: CASSLEASGRYTGELFF
cdr3_nt: TGCGCCAGCAGCTTGGAGGCTAGCGGGAGATACACCGGGGAGCTGTTTTTT
d_call: TRBD2
v_call: TRBV5-1
j_call: TRBJ2-2
clone_size: -

cdr3_aa: CASSEARGRTANYGYTF
cdr3_nt: TGTGCCAGCAGTGAGGCACGAGGGAGAACAGCTAACTATGGCTACACCTTC
d_call: -
v_call: TRBV6-1
j_call: TRBJ1-2
clone_size: -

cdr3_aa: CASSIDLGLVHNEQFF
cdr3_nt: TGTGCCAGTAGTATAGATCTGGGACTAGTTCACAATGAGCAGTTCTTC
d_call: TRBD2
v_call: TRBV19
j_call: TRBJ2-1
clone_size: -

cdr3_aa: CASSFVPRGLDTIYF
cdr3_nt: TGTGCCAGCAGCTTCGTCCCAAGGGGGCTGGACACCATATATTTT
d_call: TRBD1
v_call: TRBV7-2
j_call: TRBJ1-3
clone_size: -

cdr3_aa: CASSETGGDEQYF
cdr3_nt: TGCGCCAGCAGCGAGACAGGGGGCGACGAGCAGTACTTC
d_call: TRBD1
v_call: TRBV5-1
j_call: TRBJ2-7
clone_size: -

cdr3_aa: CASSQFGGHSYNEQFF
cdr3_nt: TGTGCCAGCAGCCAATTTGGCGGGCACTCCTACAATGAGCAGTTCTTC
d_call: -
v_call: TRBV16
j_call: TRBJ2-1
clone_size: -

cdr3_aa: CAIRTGRTGGELFF
cdr3_nt: TGTGCCATCAGGACGGGCCGGACTGGCGGGGAGCTGTTTTTT
d_call: -
v_call: TRBV10-3
j_call: TRBJ2-2
clone_size: -

cdr3_aa: CATRKEAGNTIYF
cdr3_nt: TGCGCCACCCGTAAAGAGGCTGGAAACACCATATATTTT
d_call: -
v_call: TRBV5-1
j_call: TRBJ1-3
clone_size: -

cdr3_aa: CASSPNRSSYNEQFF
cdr3_nt: TGTGCCAGCAGCCCCAATAGGAGCTCCTACAATGAGCAGTTCTTC
d_call: -
v_call: TRBV6-5
j_call: TRBJ2-1
clone_size: -

cdr3_aa: CASSFGGGANTEAFF
cdr3_nt: TGTGCCAGCAGCTTCGGAGGCGGGGCTAACACTGAAGCTTTCTTT
d_call: -
v_call: TRBV11-3
j_call: TRBJ1-1
clone_size: -

cdr3_aa: CASSLGLALAKNIQYF
cdr3_nt: TGTGCCAGCAGCCTCGGACTAGCGTTAGCCAAAAACATTCAGTACTTC
d_call: TRBD2
v_call: TRBV4-2
j_call: TRBJ2-4
clone_size: -

cdr3_aa: CASSLGLAGENEQFF
cdr3_nt: TGTGCCAGCAGCTTGGGACTAGCGGGAGAAAATGAGCAGTTCTTC
d_call: TRBD2
v_call: TRBV5-4
j_call: TRBJ2-1
clone_size: once

cdr3_aa: CASSIDPGNYEQYF
cdr3_nt: TGTGCCAGTAGTATAGATCCGGGGAACTACGAGCAGTACTTC
d_call: -
v_call: TRBV19
j_call: TRBJ2-7
clone_size: -

cdr3_aa: CASSPGQDNEQFF
cdr3_nt: TGCGCCAGCAGCCCGGGACAGGACAATGAGCAGTTCTTC
d_call: TRBD1
v_call: TRBV5-1
j_call: TRBJ2-1
clone_size: -

cdr3_aa: CSVDRVTGKSYEQYF
cdr3_nt: TGCAGCGTTGATAGGGTGACAGGGAAGTCTTACGAGCAGTACTTC
d_call: TRBD1
v_call: TRBV29-1
j_call: TRBJ2-7
clone_size: once

cdr3_aa: CASSLEGVGVYNEQFF
cdr3_nt: TGTGCCAGCAGCCTCGAGGGGGTGGGAGTGTACAATGAGCAGTTCTTC
d_call: -
v_call: TRBV9
j_call: TRBJ2-1
clone_size: -

cdr3_aa: CASSWPGLAGAKSKNIQYF
cdr3_nt: TGTGCCAGCAGCTGGCCGGGACTAGCGGGAGCGAAGTCCAAAAACATTCAGTACTTC
d_call: TRBD2
v_call: TRBV11-3
j_call: TRBJ2-4
clone_size: -

cdr3_aa: CASRLPDYGYTF
cdr3_nt: TGTGCCAGCAGGTTACCGGACTATGGCTACACCTTC
d_call: -
v_call: TRBV7-9
j_call: TRBJ1-2
clone_size: -

cdr3_aa: CASSPGQGAEETQYF
cdr3_nt: TGTGCCAGCTCACCGGGACAGGGGGCTGAAGAGACCCAGTACTTC
d_call: TRBD1
v_call: TRBV18
j_call: TRBJ2-5
clone_size: -

cdr3_aa: CASSARSGGSGRRSYNEQFF
cdr3_nt: TGTGCCAGCAGTGCGCGATCCGGGGGTAGCGGGAGGAGGTCCTACAATGAGCAGTTCTTC
d_call: TRBD2
v_call: TRBV28
j_call: TRBJ2-1
clone_size: -

cdr3_aa: CASSHLCLGGRGYTF
cdr3_nt: TGTGCCAGCAGCCACCTCTGTCTCGGGGGTCGGGGCTACACCTTC
d_call: -
v_call: TRBV14
j_call: TRBJ1-2
clone_size: -

cdr3_aa: CASRPLADNEQFF
cdr3_nt: TGTGCCAGCAGGCCACTAGCGGACAATGAGCAGTTCTTC
d_call: TRBD2
v_call: TRBV6-5
j_call: TRBJ2-1
clone_size: -

cdr3_aa: CASSQEWGRDGYTF
cdr3_nt: TGCGCCAGCAGCCAAGAATGGGGGAGGGATGGCTACACCTTC
d_call: -
v_call: TRBV4-1
j_call: TRBJ1-2
clone_size: -

cdr3_aa: CASSQEKGRGGGQPQHF
cdr3_nt: TGCGCCAGCAGCCAAGAGAAAGGCAGGGGCGGAGGTCAGCCCCAGCATTTT
d_call: -
v_call: TRBV4-1
j_call: TRBJ1-5
clone_size: -

cdr3_aa: CASSTALAGDGDTQYF
cdr3_nt: TGTGCCAGCAGCACCGCACTAGCGGGAGATGGAGATACGCAGTATTTT
d_call: TRBD2
v_call: TRBV5-6
j_call: TRBJ2-3
clone_size: -

cdr3_aa: CASSLVGRGNADTQYF
cdr3_nt: TGTGCCAGCAGCTTGGTGGGCAGGGGGAATGCAGATACGCAGTATTTT
d_call: TRBD1
v_call: TRBV5-6
j_call: TRBJ2-3
clone_size: -

cdr3_aa: CASSSTGPDEQFF
cdr3_nt: TGTGCCAGCAGCTCGACAGGGCCAGATGAGCAGTTCTTC
d_call: TRBD1
v_call: TRBV7-9
j_call: TRBJ2-1
clone_size: -

cdr3_aa: CAISPTTDTQYF
cdr3_nt: TGTGCCATCAGCCCTACCACAGATACGCAGTATTTT
d_call: -
v_call: TRBV10-3
j_call: TRBJ2-3
clone_size: -

cdr3_aa: CASRHNYGYTF
cdr3_nt: TGTGCCAGCAGACATAACTATGGCTACACCTTC
d_call: -
v_call: TRBV6-4
j_call: TRBJ1-2
clone_size: -

cdr3_aa: CASSYGASYEQYF
cdr3_nt: TGTGCCAGCAGTTACGGGGCCTCCTACGAGCAGTACTTC
d_call: -
v_call: TRBV6-5
j_call: TRBJ2-7
clone_size: -

cdr3_aa: CASSHPSPGTQGTDTQYF
cdr3_nt: TGTGCCAGCAGTCACCCATCACCCGGGACGCAGGGGACAGATACGCAGTATTTT
d_call: -
v_call: TRBV27
j_call: TRBJ2-3
clone_size: -

cdr3_aa: CASSRLAAHTDTQYF
cdr3_nt: TGTGCCAGCAGCCGCCTAGCGGCCCACACAGATACGCAGTATTTT
d_call: TRBD2
v_call: TRBV11-2
j_call: TRBJ2-3
clone_size: once

cdr3_aa: CASSQEGCPDRGQETQYF
cdr3_nt: TGCGCCAGCAGCCAAGAAGGGTGCCCGGACAGGGGCCAAGAGACCCAGTACTTC
d_call: TRBD1
v_call: TRBV4-3
j_call: TRBJ2-5
clone_size: -